This passage covers 28 T cell receptor beta chains from one sample sequenced in a study of T-cell reconstitution after alpha-beta-depleted transplantation in children. Preparation of the TCRbeta library was carried out with unique molecular identifiers. TCRdb reprocessed the PCR reads with MiXCR, giving one entry per CDR3 protein. This table holds hundreds of thousands of distinct CDR3 sequences, about an eighth found once. The starting material was PBMCs, mostly from graft donor cells, obtained 360 days after TCRalphabeta/CD19-depleted stem cell transplant. These receptors came from a male patient aged 5 to 17 who had a stem cell transplant for acute myeloid leukemia, so the T cells may come from the graft donor.

This clonotype was seen many times. The rearrangement links TRBV24-1 to TRBJ2-1; the D gene is possibly TRBD2 (5 bases). Germline values: CDR1 KGHDR, CDR2 SFDVKD. V was shortened by 3 bases and J by 6 bases, with 11 bases between the two germline ends. CDR3 length equals 14 residues. CDR3 residues: CATSDPTSINEQFF. The CDR3 bases are TGTGCCACCAGTGATCCAACTAGTATCAATGAGCAGTTCTTC.

This clonotype was seen a handful of times. The chain combines TRBV6-4 with TRBJ2-1; possibly TRBD1 for D (6 bases). Per the germline V gene, CDR1 is MRHNA and CDR2 is SNTAGT. The germline V and J ends were trimmed by 2 bases and 1 base, with 12 bases remaining between them. CDR3 length equals 16 residues. CDR3 protein: CASSDLSTGSYNEQFF. The CDR3 DNA reads as TGTGCCAGCAGTGACCTTTCGACAGGATCCTACAATGAGCAGTTCTTC.

The sample holds many counts of this clonotype. The chain employs TRBV7-3 and TRBJ2-1; 7 bases agree with TRBD1. Germline V gives CDR1 SGHTA, CDR2 FQGTGA. Unmatched junction bases numbered 7, after V lost 4 bases and J lost 10 bases. The CDR3 runs to 13 residues. The CDR3 here is CASSSSGGLEQFF. CDR3 DNA: TGTGCCAGCAGCTCCTCAGGGGGATTGGAGCAGTTCTTC.

The chain uses TRBV12-3 or TRBV12-4 and TRBJ2-7; D is uncertain. The CDR3 has 14 amino acids. Trimming cost V 1 base and J 5 bases, with 12 bases left between them. CDR3 DNA sequence: TGTGCCAGCAGTTTAGGGTCTGCCAGCCACGAGCAGTACTTC. It encodes CASSLGSASHEQYF.

This chain joins TRBV28 and TRBJ2-5; maybe TRBD2 (5 bases). This CDR3 is built from 14 residues. The germline V gene encodes CDR1 MDHEN and CDR2 SYDVKM. The V end was cut by 8 bases, the J end by 2 bases, with 15 bases between. The CDR3 region has the DNA TGTGCCAGCTCCCGGGAAGAATCTCAAGAGACCCAGTACTTC. Amino acids: CASSREESQETQYF.

In this sample, this clonotype turned up a few times. V usage is TRBV27 and J usage is TRBJ2-2; a weak D match, TRBD2 (5 bases). The CDR3 spans 15 residues. Trimming took 2 bases from V and 4 from J, leaving 11 bases between them. Germline CDR1 and CDR2: MNHEY and SMNVEV (reference sequence). For the CDR3, the DNA is TGTGCCAGCAGTTTAGGTCTAGCTCCCACCGGGGAGCTGTTTTTT. Translation gives CASSLGLAPTGELFF.

This clonotype was seen repeatedly, ten times or more. V and J are TRBV28 and TRBJ2-1; tentatively, D is TRBD2 (5 bases). Deletions cut 8 bases from V and 6 bases from J, with 11 bases between. The CDR3 length is 12 residues. Per the germline V gene, CDR1 is MDHEN and CDR2 is SYDVKM. As DNA, the CDR3 is TGTGCCAGCCTAACTAGAGGCAATGAGCAGTTCTTC. This gives the protein CASLTRGNEQFF.

The chain uses TRBV20-1 and TRBJ2-1; 10 bases match TRBD2. The CDR3 covers 16 residues. Unmatched junction bases numbered 8, after V lost 5 bases and J lost 1 base. CDR1 is DFQATT and CDR2 is SNEGSKA in the germline V gene (reference sequence). CDR3 sequence: CSAGLGLAISYNEQFF. The CDR3 DNA sequence: TGCAGTGCTGGGTTGGGACTAGCGATTTCCTACAATGAGCAGTTCTTC.

About this clonotype: The conserved closing phenylalanine or tryptophan is absent in this CDR3, likely reflecting a read error. V is TRBV28 and J is TRBJ1-1, with D tentatively TRBD1 (5 bases). The germline gives CDR1 MDHEN, CDR2 SYDVKM. The CDR3 runs to 14 residues. Trimming cost V 3 bases and J 3 bases, with 11 bases left between them. CDR3 residues: CASSLPQGYTEAFL. In DNA, the CDR3 is TGTGCCAGCAGTTTGCCTCAGGGCTACACTGAAGCTTTCCTT.

The chain carries TRBV5-1 and TRBJ2-3, with D possibly being TRBD2 (6 bases). The CDR3 consists of 14 residues. Trimming took off 1 base at V and 2 bases at J, with 8 bases between the two ends. Per germline, CDR1 SGHRS and CDR2 YFSETQ. DNA for the CDR3: TGCGCCAGCAGCTTGTGGCGGGACACAGATACGCAGTATTTT. The encoded protein is CASSLWRDTDTQYF.

This clonotype was detected a few times. V and J are TRBV25-1 and TRBJ2-7; the D is unclear. This CDR3 comprises 13 residues. Trimming pared 1 base from V and 4 bases from J, leaving 8 bases between. The germline V gene has CDR1 MGHDK and CDR2 SYGVNS. For the CDR3, the DNA is TGTGCCAGCAGTGAATTGACGGAATACGAGCAGTACTTC. This encodes CASSELTEYEQYF.

The chain combines TRBV6-6 with TRBJ2-1, with D possibly matching TRBD2 (5 bases). Germline CDR1 reads MNHNY; CDR2 reads SVGAGI (reference sequence). CDR3 length: 12 residues. The V gene lost 7 bases and the J gene lost 4 bases, with 8 bases spanning the gap. The CDR3 loop reads CASKGVYNEQFF. CDR3 nucleotides: TGTGCCAGCAAGGGAGTATACAATGAGCAGTTCTTC.

This clonotype has at least ten counts. The chain recombines TRBV20-1 with TRBJ2-5; 11 nucleotides line up with TRBD2. Losses at the gene ends were 7 bases for V and 7 bases for J; bases not matched to a gene: 11. CDR3 size: 14 residues. CDR1 is DFQATT and CDR2 is SNEGSKA in the germline V gene (reference sequence). The CDR3 sequence is CSDRLAGGVLTQYF. CDR3 in DNA: TGCAGTGACCGTCTAGCGGGAGGAGTTCTGACCCAGTACTTC.

The table lists this clonotype with a few counts. The chain uses TRBV28 and TRBJ2-2; 8 nucleotides line up with TRBD2. The CDR3 loop spans 17 amino acids. Losses at the gene ends were 5 bases for V and 5 bases for J; bases not matched to a gene: 13. Germline loops: CDR1 MDHEN, CDR2 SYDVKM. For the CDR3, the DNA is TGTGCCAGCAGTCCCGTCCAGGCGGGAGGTCGGACCGGGGAGCTGTTTTTT. It encodes CASSPVQAGGRTGELFF.

This clonotype has more than one count but fewer than ten. The V and J genes are TRBV11-2 and TRBJ2-1; a possible D gene is TRBD2 (6 bases). Germline V CDR1 and CDR2: SGHAT, FQNNGV. This CDR3 has 18 residues. The V end was cut by 5 bases, the J end by 4 bases, with 24 bases between. This CDR3 reads CASSPRRYSGTVYNEQFF. The CDR3, as DNA: TGTGCCAGCAGCCCGCGTCGTTACTCCGGGACTGTATACAATGAGCAGTTCTTC. The full variable domain, rest sourced from reference TRBV11-2 and TRBJ2-1, is EAGVAQSPRYKIIEKRQSVAFWCNPISGHATLYWYQQILGQGPKLLIQFQNNGVVDDSQLPKDRFSAERLKGVDSTLKIQPAKLEDSAVYLCASSPRRYSGTVYNEQFFGPGTRLTVL.

This clonotype was observed many times. The chain links TRBV12-3 or TRBV12-4 to TRBJ2-2, with D possibly TRBD2 on 5 matching bases. Trimming shortened V by 6 bases and J by 2 bases, and 16 bases separated the two germline ends. The CDR3 has 16 amino acids. The CDR3 DNA reads as TGTGCCAGCAGATCTCCCCCGGGGTCTAACACCGGGGAGCTGTTTTTT. It specifies CASRSPPGSNTGELFF.

This clonotype occurred a few times. V gene TRBV4-2 combines with J gene TRBJ2-5; possible D gene TRBD2, 7 bases. Germline values: CDR1 LGHNA, CDR2 YNFKEQ. The CDR3 is made up of 18 amino acids. V was pared by 0 bases and J by 2 bases, with 19 bases between. The CDR3 here is CASSQDEGLGGEQETQYF. The CDR3 nucleotides read TGTGCCAGCAGCCAAGATGAGGGGTTAGGGGGGGAACAAGAGACCCAGTACTTC.

The chain employs TRBV5-6 and TRBJ2-3, with D possibly matching TRBD2 (5 bases). The CDR3 length is 14 residues. Germline CDR1 reads SGHDT; CDR2 reads YYEEEE. V was clipped by 1 base and J by 6 bases, with 12 bases between them. The CDR3 sequence: CASSLSLALDTQYF. The CDR3 DNA reads TGTGCCAGCAGCTTGAGCCTAGCATTGGATACGCAGTATTTT. Using reference TRBV5-6 and TRBJ2-3 for the parts outside the CDR3, the full variable domain is DAGVTQSPTHLIKTRGQQVTLRCSPKSGHDTVSWYQQALGQGPQFIFQYYEEEERQRGNFPDRFSGHQFPNYSSELNVNALLLGDSALYLCASSLSLALDTQYFGPGTRLTVL.

This clonotype was observed a few times. The chain couples TRBV19 to TRBJ2-1; 11 bases map to TRBD2. CDR1 is LNHDA and CDR2 is SQIVND in the germline V gene (reference sequence). Trimming took 5 bases from V and 4 from J; bases not matched to a gene: 7. The CDR3 has 16 amino acids. In DNA form, the CDR3 reads TGTGCCAGTAGTTACCCCGGGACTAGCGGTTACAATGAGCAGTTCTTC. Its translation: CASSYPGTSGYNEQFF.

The rearrangement uses TRBV4-1 and TRBJ2-3, with TRBD2 matching 9 bases. J was trimmed by 4 bases and V by 0 bases; bases with no gene match: 14. In germline, CDR1 is MGHRA, CDR2 YSYEKL. CDR3 length: 19 residues. CDR3 DNA: TGCGCCAGCAGCCAAGATCGCGCTAGCGGGGCGAGAGGGGCAGATACGCAGTATTTT. Protein sequence: CASSQDRASGARGADTQYF.

The rearrangement links TRBV4-2 to TRBJ2-7; 11 bases map to TRBD2. The germline CDR1 and CDR2 sequences are LGHNA and YNFKEQ. The CDR3 spans 15 residues. J was trimmed by 5 bases and V by 3 bases; bases with no gene match: 6. CDR3 sequence reads: CASSQILAGVNEQYF. The CDR3, as DNA: TGTGCCAGCAGCCAGATACTAGCGGGAGTAAACGAGCAGTACTTC.

Only a few counts were recorded for this clonotype. The rearrangement links TRBV10-3 to TRBJ2-2; unclear D gene. V was shortened by 4 bases and J by 7 bases, with 10 bases between the two germline ends. This CDR3 contains 13 residues. CDR1 ENHRY and CDR2 SYGVKD come from the germline V gene. CDR3 region: CAISVQAGGELFF. In DNA form, the CDR3 reads TGTGCCATCAGTGTCCAGGCCGGCGGGGAGCTGTTTTTT.

This clonotype came up many times. The V and J genes are TRBV20-1 and TRBJ2-1; D is uncertain. V dropped 3 bases and J dropped 2 bases, with 17 bases sitting between them. Germline V lookup: CDR1 DFQATT, CDR2 SNEGSKA (reference sequence). CDR3 length: 16 amino acids. CDR3 residues: CSASTVVSTTYNEQFF. The CDR3 region has the DNA TGCAGTGCTAGTACCGTGGTTAGTACCACCTACAATGAGCAGTTCTTC.

This clonotype was picked up a small number of times. The gene calls are TRBV28 and TRBJ2-3, with D possibly being TRBD1 (5 bases). CDR1 and CDR2 from the germline V gene are MDHEN and SYDVKM. This CDR3 is 17 amino acids long. The V and J ends lost 1 base and 4 bases respectively, with 18 bases between them. CDR3 nucleotide sequence: TGTGCCAGCAGTTTATTACTCAGGGTTAGCCTCCCAGATACGCAGTATTTT. Residues: CASSLLLRVSLPDTQYF.

This chain's CDR3 is CASSSTSGTGELFF. CDR3 bases: TGTGCCAGCAGTTCGACTAGTGGCACCGGGGAGCTGTTTTTT. V and J are TRBV28 and TRBJ2-2; TRBD2 is a possible D gene (6 bases). This CDR3 comprises 14 residues. V lost 4 bases and J lost 4, with 10 bases in between. Germline CDR1 and CDR2: MDHEN and SYDVKM.

This clonotype was observed a few times. This chain uses TRBV13 with TRBJ1-2; the D gene is possibly TRBD1 (5 bases). CDR1 PRHDT and CDR2 FYEKMQ come from the germline V gene (reference sequence). V was cut by 6 bases and J by 6 bases, with 20 bases left in between. This CDR3 region has 15 residues. The CDR3 DNA is TGTGCCAGCAGACGCGACGTTGGGGGGAATCATGGCTACACCTTC. The encoded protein is CASRRDVGGNHGYTF.

Written as DNA, the CDR3 is TGTGCCAGCAGCACTCTGGAACGGGTGGGACTGTTTTTT. Its translation: CASSTLERVGLFF. The chain employs TRBV11-2 and TRBJ1-4; D ambiguous. This CDR3 contains 13 residues. Germline V CDR1 and CDR2: SGHAT, FQNNGV. Trimming took 5 bases from V and 13 from J, leaving 17 bases between them.

The genes are TRBV5-1 and TRBJ2-7; 13 bases line up with TRBD2. Germline assignment: CDR1 SGHRS and CDR2 YFSETQ. V lost 4 bases to trimming and J lost 4 bases; unmatched junction nucleotides: 14. This CDR3 spans 18 amino acids. DNA of the CDR3: TGCGCCAGCAGCAACCCAGGGATACTAGCGGGAGGGCAGTACGAGCAGTACTTC. It codes for CASSNPGILAGGQYEQYF.